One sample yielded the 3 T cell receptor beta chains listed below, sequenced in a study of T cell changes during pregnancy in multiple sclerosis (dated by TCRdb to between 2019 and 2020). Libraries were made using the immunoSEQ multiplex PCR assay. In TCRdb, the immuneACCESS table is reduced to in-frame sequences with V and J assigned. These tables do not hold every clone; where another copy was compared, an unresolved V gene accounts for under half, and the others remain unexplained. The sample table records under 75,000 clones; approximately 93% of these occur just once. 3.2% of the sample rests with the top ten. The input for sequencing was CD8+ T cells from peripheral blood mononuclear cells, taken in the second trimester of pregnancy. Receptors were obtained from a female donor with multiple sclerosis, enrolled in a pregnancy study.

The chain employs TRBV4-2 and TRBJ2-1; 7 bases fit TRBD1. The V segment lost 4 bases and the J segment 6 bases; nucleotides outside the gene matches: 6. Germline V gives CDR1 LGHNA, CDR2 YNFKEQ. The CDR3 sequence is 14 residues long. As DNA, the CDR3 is TGTGCCAGCAGCCGGGACAGAGGGACCAATGAGCAGTTCTTC. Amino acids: CASSRDRGTNEQFF.

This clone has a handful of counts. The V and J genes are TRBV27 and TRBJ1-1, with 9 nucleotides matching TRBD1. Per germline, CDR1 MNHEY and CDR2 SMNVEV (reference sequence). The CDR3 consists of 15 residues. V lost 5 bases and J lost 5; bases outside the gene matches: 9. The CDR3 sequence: CASSRTGGRETEAFF. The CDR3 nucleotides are TGTGCCAGCAGTAGAACAGGGGGCCGTGAAACTGAAGCTTTCTTT.

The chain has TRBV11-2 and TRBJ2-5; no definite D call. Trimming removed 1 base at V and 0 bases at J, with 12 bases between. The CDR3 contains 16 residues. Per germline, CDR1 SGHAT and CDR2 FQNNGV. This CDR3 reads CASSLGDTTYQETQYF. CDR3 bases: TGTGCCAGCAGCTTAGGTGACACCACGTACCAAGAGACCCAGTACTTC. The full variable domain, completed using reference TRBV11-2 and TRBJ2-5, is EAGVAQSPRYKIIEKRQSVAFWCNPISGHATLYWYQQILGQGPKLLIQFQNNGVVDDSQLPKDRFSAERLKGVDSTLKIQPAKLEDSAVYLCASSLGDTTYQETQYFGPGTRLLVL.